Listed below are T cell receptor beta chains from one sample, sequenced in a study of cytotoxic CD8 clonotypes in ibrutinib-treated CLL. Generated by immunoSEQ multiplex PCR, the TCRdb table keeps only in-frame clones and is missing some. The sample contains 110,000 to 150,000 clones, approximately 80% of which appear only once. The material was PBMCs, obtained after 24 months of ibrutinib treatment. These receptors were taken from a human donor with chronic lymphocytic leukemia. Both conserved end residues are part of each CDR3. A D gene is named only where the DNA matches it firmly. Clone size is given for some rows only: seen once, a few or many times, or a class if the clone is expanded.

TRBJ2-1 | TRBV27 | - | - | CASSPKGDRGGHNEQFF | TGTGCCAGCAGTCCTAAGGGGGACCGAGGGGGGCACAATGAGCAGTTCTTC
TRBJ2-7 | TRBV7-2 | many | - | CASSSSYRMGEQYF | TGTGCCAGCAGCTCCTCTTACAGGATGGGGGAGCAGTACTTC
TRBJ2-7 | TRBV5-1 | - | - | CASSTGTTYEQYF | TGCGCCAGCAGCACCGGGACAACCTACGAGCAGTACTTC
TRBJ1-1 | TRBV7-8 | - | - | CATAGATVYTEAFF | TGTGCCACCGCAGGGGCCACAGTCTACACTGAAGCTTTCTTT
TRBJ1-2 | TRBV10-2 | - | - | CASTDGNYGYTF | TGCGCCAGCACGGACGGCAACTATGGCTACACCTTC
TRBJ2-2 | TRBV27 | few | TRBD2 | CASTKAGEITGELFF | TGTGCCAGCACCAAAGCGGGGGAGATCACCGGGGAGCTGTTTTTT
TRBJ2-7 | TRBV4-2 | - | TRBD1 | CASSQAQGQETYEQYF | TGTGCCAGCAGCCAAGCGCAGGGACAGGAAACCTACGAGCAGTACTTC
TRBJ1-6 | TRBV5-1 | - | - | CASSLGDASPLHF | TGCGCCAGCAGCTTGGGGGACGCTTCACCCCTCCACTTT
TRBJ2-1 | TRBV5-1 | - | TRBD2 | CASSLSAGLASGNEQFF | TGCGCCAGCAGCTTGTCCGCGGGACTAGCATCTGGCAATGAGCAGTTCTTC
TRBJ2-1 | TRBV29-1 | few | - | CSAGTSKPEQFF | TGCAGCGCCGGGACTTCGAAGCCCGAGCAGTTCTTC
TRBJ2-1 | TRBV2 | - | - | CASSADGEQFF | TGTGCCAGCAGTGCTGACGGGGAGCAGTTCTTC
TRBJ2-7 | TRBV10-3 | - | - | CAIRGSLKSEQYF | TGTGCCATCAGGGGCAGTCTAAAGTCGGAGCAGTACTTC
TRBJ1-1 | TRBV5-6 | once | - | CASETPTVNTEAFF | TGTGCCAGCGAAACGCCCACCGTGAACACTGAAGCTTTCTTT
TRBJ2-3 | TRBV5-1 | - | - | CASSGSRGTDTQYF | TGCGCCAGCAGCGGGTCCCGGGGCACAGATACGCAGTATTTT
TRBJ1-5 | TRBV10-3 | - | - | CASRRNSDSNQPQHF | TGTGCCAGCCGTCGGAACAGCGATAGCAATCAGCCCCAGCATTTT
TRBJ1-2 | TRBV28 | - | TRBD1 | CASSPGGGLYGYTF | TGTGCCAGCAGTCCAGGGGGAGGCCTTTATGGCTACACCTTC
TRBJ2-7 | TRBV19 | few | TRBD1 | CASSITGTGAYEQYF | TGTGCCAGTAGTATAACCGGGACAGGAGCCTACGAGCAGTACTTC
TRBJ2-7 | TRBV4-2 | - | - | CASSQEWGGYEQYF | TGTGCCAGCAGCCAAGAGTGGGGAGGCTACGAGCAGTACTTC
TRBJ2-5 | TRBV11-2 | - | - | CASSLDPPQETQYF | TGTGCCAGCAGCTTAGATCCCCCCCAAGAGACCCAGTACTTC
TRBJ1-2 | TRBV9 | - | - | CASSASGSGGYGYTF | TGTGCCAGCAGCGCCTCAGGGTCAGGCGGCTATGGCTACACCTTC
TRBJ2-7 | TRBV9 | - | - | CASSATDRWEQYF | TGTGCCAGCAGCGCGACAGACCGCTGGGAGCAGTACTTC
TRBJ1-5 | TRBV9 | - | - | CASSEGDGYNQPQHF | TGTGCCAGCAGCGAGGGGGACGGCTACAATCAGCCCCAGCATTTT
TRBJ2-6 | TRBV6-5 | - | - | CASLSGANVLTF | TGTGCCAGCCTCTCTGGGGCCAACGTCCTGACTTTC
TRBJ1-4 | TRBV10-3 | medium-sized | TRBD1 | CATRQGLDEKLFF | TGTGCCACCAGACAGGGGTTGGATGAAAAACTGTTTTTT
TRBJ2-2 | TRBV7-2 | - | TRBD2 | CASSLPPGLAGGNTGELFF | TGTGCCAGCAGCCTACCCCCGGGACTAGCGGGAGGGAACACCGGGGAGCTGTTTTTT
TRBJ2-7 | TRBV19 | - | TRBD2 | CASTPSSGAPSQYF | TGTGCCAGTACCCCCTCTAGCGGTGCCCCCTCGCAGTACTTC
TRBJ1-1 | TRBV6-4 | - | - | CASSGLVATEAFF | TGTGCCAGCAGTGGGCTGGTGGCCACTGAAGCTTTCTTT
TRBJ2-3 | TRBV27 | - | - | CASSFRLGDTQYF | TGTGCCAGCAGTTTCCGGTTGGGAGATACGCAGTATTTT
TRBJ2-5 | TRBV12-1 | - | - | CASSPPVVVSTTQYF | TGTGCCAGCAGCCCCCCCGTGGTGGTTTCGACCACCCAGTACTTC
TRBJ1-2 | TRBV6-4 | - | - | CASIPHTEAAYGYTF | TGTGCCAGCATCCCGCACACGGAGGCTGCCTATGGCTACACCTTC
TRBJ1-1 | TRBV27 | - | - | CASSSRGDLPGTEAFF | TGTGCCAGCAGTTCCCGGGGGGATTTGCCGGGGACTGAAGCTTTCTTT
TRBJ2-3 | TRBV6-6 | once | TRBD1 | CASRPQGTDTQYF | TGTGCCAGCAGGCCACAGGGGACAGATACGCAGTATTTT
TRBJ1-2 | TRBV6-5 | once | - | CASSYGGGSFYGYTF | TGTGCCAGCAGTTACGGGGGGGGCTCTTTCTATGGCTACACCTTC
TRBJ1-4 | TRBV2 | - | TRBD1 | CASTTDRGREKLFF | TGTGCCAGCACCACGGACAGGGGAAGGGAAAAACTGTTTTTT
TRBJ2-3 | TRBV11-3 | few | - | CASSPGPGSDTQYF | TGTGCCAGCAGCCCAGGGCCAGGTTCAGATACGCAGTATTTT
TRBJ2-3 | TRBV28 | - | - | CASSLEYTQYF | TGTGCCAGCAGTTTAGAGTATACGCAGTATTTT
TRBJ2-3 | TRBV7-3 | many | - | CASSLGSASTHGGQYF | TGTGCCAGCAGCTTAGGCTCGGCTAGCACCCATGGGGGGCAGTATTTT
TRBJ2-1 | TRBV30 | - | - | CAWSPGAPKPRSYNEQFF | TGTGCCTGGAGCCCGGGGGCCCCGAAGCCCCGCTCCTACAATGAGCAGTTCTTC
TRBJ1-2 | TRBV7-9 | - | - | CASTPKGNYGYTF | TGTGCCAGCACCCCTAAGGGCAACTATGGCTACACCTTC
TRBJ1-4 | TRBV28 | - | - | CASRTPAGDNEKLFF | TGTGCCAGCAGAACCCCTGCAGGGGATAATGAAAAACTGTTTTTT
TRBJ2-1 | TRBV7-7 | - | TRBD2 | CASSRGTSGNEQFF | TGTGCCAGCAGCAGAGGGACTAGCGGCAATGAGCAGTTCTTC
TRBJ2-7 | TRBV11-1 | - | - | CASSLFRGTYEQYF | TGTGCCAGCAGCTTATTCCGGGGGACCTACGAGCAGTACTTC
TRBJ2-1 | TRBV9 | - | TRBD2 | CASSVSGRDSYNEQFF | TGTGCCAGCAGCGTCTCCGGGAGGGATTCCTACAATGAGCAGTTCTTC
TRBJ1-1 | TRBV6-6 | - | - | CASSYSGQTTEAFF | TGTGCCAGCAGTTACTCTGGGCAGACCACTGAAGCTTTCTTT
TRBJ1-2 | TRBV19 | - | - | CASSQDRDAGYTF | TGTGCCAGTAGTCAGGACCGCGATGCTGGCTACACCTTC
TRBJ2-3 | TRBV11-3 | - | - | CASSPPGGTQYF | TGTGCCAGCAGCCCGCCCGGAGGGACGCAGTATTTT
TRBJ2-5 | TRBV28 | - | - | CASSPPGVQTQYF | TGTGCCAGCAGCCCCCCGGGGGTGCAGACCCAGTACTTC
TRBJ2-7 | TRBV7-2 | - | - | CASSLSRDEQYF | TGTGCCAGCAGCTTATCACGGGACGAGCAGTACTTC